This TCR beta chain was sequenced for a study of long-term antiretroviral therapy in people with HIV. Trimming shortened V by 3 bases and J by 5 bases, and 10 bases separated the two germline ends. This CDR3 region has 13 residues. Germline V gene data show CDR1 as KGHSH and CDR2 as LQKENI. Assay version v3.0 of immunoSEQ was used, and it was run at survey level. Target depth was 40,000-50,000 T-cell genomes per sample. Profiling relied on immunoSEQ multiplex PCR, and the TCRdb table lists in-frame clones only, not all of them. In the table there are 20,000 to 25,000 clones, about 86% of which are singletons.

This TCR came from a man aged 55 to 70 with HIV. The sequencing here drew on unsorted PBMCs, taken 1.3 years after starting antiretroviral therapy. The V call is TRBV18, the J call TRBJ2-5; tentatively, D is TRBD2 (6 bases). CDR3 in DNA: TGTGCCAGCTCACCCGGAGGGCGGGAGACCCAGTACTTC. Protein product: CASSPGGRETQYF.